Listed here are 29 T cell receptor beta chains from one sample, sequenced in a study of shared clonotypes between healthy human individuals. Clones were sequenced by immunoSEQ multiplex PCR, and TCRdb holds only the in-frame ones, with some missing. The sample yields around 1,900,000 clones, roughly 95% seen once. CD45RO negativity and positive selection for CCR7 defined naive CD8 cells, a population that excluded terminally differentiated effector memory CD45RA+ cells. The sample taken for sequencing was naive CD8+ T cells from PBMCs. These receptor sequences come from a man between 18 and 35 years old in good health. Some clones in this sample may be carry-over from other donors' samples.

V is TRBV7-9 and J is TRBJ1-5, with D possibly TRBD1 on 5 matching bases. The CDR3 is 13 residues long. Germline V CDR1 and CDR2: SEHNR, FQNEAQ (reference sequence). Trimming cost V 5 bases and J 5 bases, with 10 bases left between them. The CDR3 nucleotides are TGTGCCAGCAGCATACGGGGGGATCAGCCCCAGCATTTT. It specifies CASSIRGDQPQHF.

The gene calls are TRBV5-6 and TRBJ2-5; D may be TRBD1 or TRBD2 (6 bases each). This CDR3 has 13 amino acids. Trimming took 4 bases from V and 7 from J, leaving 14 bases between them. Per germline, CDR1 SGHDT and CDR2 YYEEEE. CDR3 sequence: CASSPRGVGTQYF. Written as DNA, the CDR3 is TGTGCCAGCAGCCCGAGGGGGGTCGGGACCCAGTACTTC. Full variable domain (remainder filled in from reference TRBV5-6 and TRBJ2-5): DAGVTQSPTHLIKTRGQQVTLRCSPKSGHDTVSWYQQALGQGPQFIFQYYEEEERQRGNFPDRFSGHQFPNYSSELNVNALLLGDSALYLCASSPRGVGTQYFGPGTRLLVL.

The J gene is TRBJ2-6, the V gene TRBV10-2, with D hard to call. There are 16 residues in the CDR3. V lost 2 bases and J lost 2, with 10 bases in between. Germline CDR1 reads WSHSY; CDR2 reads SAAADI. This CDR3 is CASSEAGGAGANVLTF. The DNA for the CDR3 is TGCGCCAGCAGTGAGGCAGGTGGGGCTGGGGCCAACGTCCTGACTTTC.

This chain joins TRBV4-3 and TRBJ2-7; unclear D gene. The V gene's germline CDR1 is LGHNA and CDR2 YSLEER. V lost 0 bases and J lost 5, with 11 bases in between. CDR3 size: 14 residues. The CDR3 nucleotides are TGCGCCAGCAGCCAAGATGGCGCCAACGACGAGCAGTACTTC. The encoded protein is CASSQDGANDEQYF.

The gene calls are TRBV16 and TRBJ2-7, with D unclear. The germline V gene has CDR1 KGHSY and CDR2 FQNENV. The CDR3 runs to 18 residues. V shed 0 bases and J shed 2 bases, with 20 bases lying between them. CDR3 DNA: TGTGCCAGCAGCCAATCCACCGACAAGGGCCCGAGGCCCTACGAGCAGTACTTC. This translates into CASSQSTDKGPRPYEQYF.

The CDR3 coding sequence is TGTGCCAGCAGCTTAAATGGGGCACGGGACAATGAGCAGTTCTTC. Protein: CASSLNGARDNEQFF. V gene TRBV7-3 combines with J gene TRBJ2-1; D possibly corresponds to TRBD1 (5 bases). There are 15 residues in the CDR3. Per the germline V gene, CDR1 is SGHTA and CDR2 is FQGTGA. Deletions cut 1 base from V and 5 bases from J, with 12 bases between.

This clone was picked up one time. The chain has TRBV27 and TRBJ2-2, with D hard to call. The CDR3 length is 17 residues. The germline CDR1 and CDR2 sequences are MNHEY and SMNVEV (reference sequence). The ends were cut back, 6 bases at V and 1 base at J, with 18 bases in the middle. DNA of the CDR3: TGTGCCAGCAGGACGTCGCCCGGGTTCAAGAACACCGGGGAGCTGTTTTTT. Translation: CASRTSPGFKNTGELFF.

J is TRBJ2-5 and V is TRBV7-9; D uncertain. With 5 bases removed from V and 5 bases from J, the gap between germline ends came to 12 bases. The germline V gene encodes CDR1 SEHNR and CDR2 FQNEAQ (reference sequence). There are 13 residues in the CDR3. The CDR3 DNA sequence: TGTGCCAGCAGCCCTCGCGATGCCGAGACCCAGTACTTC. Protein product: CASSPRDAETQYF.

The rearrangement joins TRBV9 to TRBJ1-1; TRBD1 aligns across 7 bases. Germline V CDR1 and CDR2: SGDLS, YYNGEE. With 3 bases clipped from V and 5 bases from J, the junction kept 4 bases outside the gene matches. This CDR3 is built from 13 residues. The CDR3 DNA reads TGTGCCAGCAGCGAGGCAGGGGGTACTGAAGCTTTCTTT. Translating it yields CASSEAGGTEAFF.

The V and J genes are TRBV27 and TRBJ1-4, with D possibly matching TRBD1 (5 bases). From germline, CDR1 is MNHEY and CDR2 SMNVEV (reference sequence). The CDR3 is made up of 16 amino acids. V lost 2 bases, J lost 3 bases, and 13 bases lay in between. CDR3 in DNA: TGTGCCAGCAGTTTAAGGGGACGGATAGCTAATGAAAAACTGTTTTTT. Translated, it gives CASSLRGRIANEKLFF.

A word on this clone: Other DNA sequences from this sample encode an identical CDR3 as well. This chain joins TRBV28 and TRBJ2-2; TRBD1 aligns across 8 bases. The CDR3 is 14 amino acids. The ends lost 5 bases at V and 5 bases at J; junction bases unmatched: 4. The germline CDR1 and CDR2 sequences are MDHEN and SYDVKM. CDR3 sequence (DNA): TGTGCCAGCAGTGTCACAGGGGGGACCGGGGAGCTGTTTTTT. Its protein product is CASSVTGGTGELFF.

This clone has a handful of counts. The chain couples TRBV27 to TRBJ1-1; possible D gene TRBD1, 5 bases. Trimming cost V 3 bases and J 5 bases, with 13 bases left between them. This CDR3 spans 14 amino acids. Looked up from germline, CDR1 is MNHEY and CDR2 is SMNVEV (reference sequence). The CDR3 DNA sequence: TGTGCCAGCAGTTTGCGGGGCGGGAGGACTGAAGCTTTCTTT. Translated, it gives CASSLRGGRTEAFF.

The rearrangement joins TRBV28 to TRBJ2-7; possible D gene TRBD1, 5 bases. V was pared by 7 bases and J by 3 bases, with 10 bases between. Per the germline V gene, CDR1 is MDHEN and CDR2 is SYDVKM. The CDR3 extends over 12 amino acids. Here the CDR3 DNA reads TGTGCCAGCACCCAGACAGTCTACGAGCAGTACTTC. It yields the protein CASTQTVYEQYF. Drawing the rest from reference TRBV28 and TRBJ2-7, the complete variable domain is DVKVTQSSRYLVKRTGEKVFLECVQDMDHENMFWYRQDPGLGLRLIYFSYDVKMKEKGDIPEGYSVSREKKERFSLILESASTNQTSMYLCASTQTVYEQYFGPGTRLTVT.

The CDR3 DNA follows: TGTGCCAGCAGCTTAGAACCAGGGCGCTCACCCCTCCACTTT. It yields the protein CASSLEPGRSPLHF. The chain joins TRBV7-9 to TRBJ1-6; possible D gene TRBD1, 5 bases. CDR1 is SEHNR, CDR2 FQNEAQ, per germline (reference sequence). This CDR3 contains 14 residues. The V end was cut by 1 base, the J end by 10 bases, with 11 bases between.

The genes are TRBV7-9 and TRBJ1-2; tentatively, D is TRBD1 (6 bases). CDR3 length: 14 amino acids. Germline V gene lookup returns CDR1 SEHNR and CDR2 FQNEAQ (reference sequence). The germline V and J ends were trimmed by 1 base and 8 bases, with 14 bases remaining between them. CDR3 region: CASSLGVGGDGYTF. Here the CDR3 DNA reads TGTGCCAGCAGCTTAGGGGTGGGGGGCGACGGCTACACCTTC.

The chain employs TRBV15 and TRBJ1-5; maybe TRBD1 (5 bases). The CDR3 covers 15 residues. Between the trimmed V and J ends, which lost 3 bases and 7 bases, there was a span of 16 bases. The germline V gene encodes CDR1 LNHNV and CDR2 YYDKDF (reference sequence). Written as DNA, the CDR3 is TGTGCCACCAGCAGCAATCGGCGGGGGGAACAGCCCCAGCATTTT. Protein product: CATSSNRRGEQPQHF.

In nucleotides, the CDR3 is TGTGCCAGTGGTGTCTCGAGCGGACCCGCCCCCCAGTACTTC. Translated: CASGVSSGPAPQYF. The chain has TRBV19 and TRBJ2-5, with a possible D match to TRBD2 (5 bases). Germline CDR1 reads LNHDA; CDR2 reads SQIVND (reference sequence). The V and J ends lost 8 bases and 9 bases respectively, with 22 bases between them. CDR3 length equals 14 residues.

The chain has TRBV28 and TRBJ1-5; the match to TRBD1 covers 9 bases. The CDR3 runs 16 residues. V lost 6 bases to trimming and J lost 5 bases; unmatched junction nucleotides: 11. CDR1 is MDHEN, CDR2 SYDVKM, per germline. The CDR3 reads CASSPGGTGRDQPQHF. The CDR3 bases are TGTGCCAGCAGCCCGGGGGGGACAGGGAGGGATCAGCCCCAGCATTTT.

This clone has a single count. This chain joins TRBV28 and TRBJ1-4; no definite D call. V was pared by 5 bases and J by 6 bases, with 16 bases between. This CDR3 spans 15 amino acids. Germline CDR1 MDHEN, CDR2 SYDVKM. DNA of the CDR3: TGTGCCAGCAGTCCGTACCCGGACGGGGATGAAAAACTGTTTTTT. Translated: CASSPYPDGDEKLFF.

V is TRBV6-6 and J is TRBJ1-2; unclear D gene. The germline CDR1 and CDR2 sequences are MNHNY and SVGAGI (reference sequence). The V and J ends lost 6 bases and 6 bases respectively, with 14 bases between them. This CDR3 contains 13 residues. The CDR3 DNA reads TGTGCCAGCAGCCCGAGGGATTTAGATGGCTACACCTTC. Translation: CASSPRDLDGYTF.

The CDR3 sequence is CASSLRLAGGRPGELFF. As DNA, the CDR3 is TGTGCCAGCAGCTTACGGCTAGCGGGAGGGAGGCCCGGGGAGCTGTTTTTT. This chain uses TRBV7-3 with TRBJ2-2; 12 bases fit TRBD2. Germline CDR1 reads SGHTA; CDR2 reads FQGTGA. There are 17 residues in the CDR3. The V gene end was trimmed by 2 bases and the J gene end by 6 bases; junction bases not matched to a gene: 7.

This clone was recorded only once. The rearrangement joins TRBV19 to TRBJ2-5, with D possibly matching TRBD2 (5 bases). Germline V lookup: CDR1 LNHDA, CDR2 SQIVND (reference sequence). This CDR3 contains 15 residues. Between the trimmed V and J ends, which lost 3 bases and 2 bases, there was a span of 13 bases. Written as DNA, the CDR3 is TGTGCCAGTAGTATTGTGGGGAGTGGGCAAGAGACCCAGTACTTC. As protein: CASSIVGSGQETQYF.

V is TRBV11-2 and J is TRBJ2-7; possible D gene TRBD2, 5 bases. The CDR3 has 14 residues. Germline CDR1 SGHAT, CDR2 FQNNGV. Trimming removed 1 base from V and 2 bases from J, with 9 bases in between. Written as DNA, the CDR3 is TGTGCCAGCAGCTTAGGACTACAAGCCTACGAGCAGTACTTC. Protein: CASSLGLQAYEQYF.

V is TRBV5-1 and J is TRBJ1-2; D call uncertain. This CDR3 has 16 amino acids. Trimming left V 4 bases short and J 2 bases short, with 18 bases between. Germline lookup yields CDR1 SGHRS and CDR2 YFSETQ. The DNA for the CDR3 is TGCGCCAGCAGCCCACCCCGACAAGCACAAAACTATGGCTACACCTTC. Translation: CASSPPRQAQNYGYTF.

This clone occurred a few times. Other DNA sequences in the same sample also yield this CDR3. The chain recombines TRBV27 with TRBJ2-1, with 11 bases matching TRBD2. This CDR3 contains 14 residues. Germline CDR1 MNHEY, CDR2 SMNVEV (reference sequence). V shed 6 bases and J 2 bases; nucleotides not matched to a gene: 0. As DNA, the CDR3 is TGTGCCAGCAGGGGACTAGCGGCCTACAATGAGCAGTTCTTC. This translates into CASRGLAAYNEQFF.

V is TRBV4-3 and J is TRBJ2-4; D not resolved. V lost 2 bases, J lost 1 base, and 6 bases lay in between. The CDR3 has 14 amino acids. The germline V gene has CDR1 LGHNA and CDR2 YSLEER. The chain's CDR3 is CASSQRVAKNIQYF. The CDR3 bases are TGCGCCAGCAGCCAAAGGGTGGCCAAAAACATTCAGTACTTC.

This chain links TRBV9 with TRBJ2-7; 7 positions match TRBD1. This CDR3 has 18 residues. V was clipped by 0 bases and J by 2 bases; unmatched bases: 14. Germline CDR1 and CDR2: SGDLS and YYNGEE. The DNA for the CDR3 is TGTGCCAGCAGCGTAGGGCAAGGGGGCCGGGACCCTCCCTACGAGCAGTACTTC. Residues: CASSVGQGGRDPPYEQYF.

The chain is built from TRBV7-9 and TRBJ2-3; 10 positions match TRBD1. The CDR3 is 15 amino acids. Looked up from germline, CDR1 is SEHNR and CDR2 is FQNEAQ (reference sequence). Trimming at V came to 5 bases and at J to 4 bases, leaving 6 bases not matched to a gene. The CDR3 sequence is CASSPRQGAADTQYF. DNA of the CDR3: TGTGCCAGCAGCCCCCGACAGGGGGCCGCAGATACGCAGTATTTT.

As for this clone: In the same sample, other DNA sequences code for this CDR3. The chain carries TRBV28 and TRBJ2-7, with TRBD1 as a possible D gene (5 bases). CDR3 length: 13 amino acids. Between the trimmed V and J ends, which lost 5 bases and 2 bases, there was a span of 10 bases. Germline values: CDR1 MDHEN, CDR2 SYDVKM. DNA of the CDR3: TGTGCCAGCAGTCTCGACAGTACCTACGAGCAGTACTTC. Translation: CASSLDSTYEQYF.